This entry concerns a single T cell receptor (beta chain). Ten or more counts support this clonotype. Its antigen is unknown. The sample holds no much larger clone one base away, and base qualities are not on file. Trimming accounts for 6 bases at V and 6 bases at J, while the number of junction bases matched to no gene is 7. Looking up the germline V gene (reference sequence) yields CDR1 DFQATT and CDR2 SNEGSKA. Measured from the cysteine to the phenylalanine, the CDR3 is 13 residues long. The entry retains the CDR3 DNA only, 39 bases that are in frame from base 1. Receptor libraries were prepared by PCR. Sequenced on an Illumina HiSeq 2500. To normalize quantification of the TCRbeta repertoire, the TCR libraries were built with molecular barcoding that relied on unique molecular identifiers. The public sequencing data were trimmed at Q25 with fastp and processed into clonotypes with MiXCR by TCRdb, which kept only in-frame beta chains. Entries are consolidated by CDR3 protein sequence, retaining the most common genes and DNA. The sample table holds hundreds of thousands of distinct CDR3 sequences, of which roughly a tenth were seen once. The ten largest clones take up roughly 28% of the sample.

Interpreted using the paper, the treatment or condition label stands for: allogeneic hematopoietic cell transplantation with graft depleted of TCRalphabeta T cells and CD19 B cells. Transplant recipients were children who received TCRalphabeta/CD19-depleted allogeneic hematopoietic cell grafts. This entry belongs to a study of T-cell reconstitution after alpha-beta-depleted transplantation in children (dated by TCRdb to between 2015 and 2016). Regarding the research as a whole: Using TCR repertoire profiling, the study quantitatively followed how T-cell immune reconstitution unfolded in children after TCRalphabeta/CD19-depleted allogeneic hematopoietic cell transplantation. The research as a whole found: The frequencies of hyperexpanded clones fell over the following months, and after one year, T-cell counts and TCRbeta diversity were mostly attributed to newly produced T cells. In some patients, high TCRbeta diversity at day 60 was attributed to recipient T cells and intrathymic progenitors that had survived conditioning. The apparently early alphabetaT-cell count recovery about two months after transplant was reportedly dependent on only several hundred rapidly expanded clones derived from non-depleted graft cells.

The material was PBMCs, obtained before TCRalphabeta/CD19-depleted stem cell transplant. This receptor chain uses TRBV20-1 and TRBJ2-1, with 8 bases matching TRBD2. The TCR sequence derives from a child younger than two with acute myeloid leukemia, due to receive a stem cell transplant. Here the CDR3 is given as CSALLAGLNEQFF. The nucleotide sequence reads TGCAGTGCCCTTCTAGCGGGCCTCAATGAGCAGTTCTTC.